These 6 T cell receptor beta chains came from one sample sequenced in a study of beta chain features in type 1 diabetes. Expressed TCRB transcripts were sequenced, since all the RNA that had been isolated was reverse transcribed. The assay was immunoSEQ multiplex PCR, and TCRdb's table has in-frame clones only and misses some. The profile covers a few hundred thousand clones, with about 18% appearing a single time and 0.044% taken by the ten largest. The sequencing input was naive CD4+ T cells from blood. The receptors stem from a woman younger than 30 in good health.

V usage is TRBV30 and J usage is TRBJ2-1; perhaps TRBD2 as D (6 bases). Germline loops: CDR1 GTSNPN, CDR2 SVGIG (reference sequence). The CDR3 is made up of 17 amino acids. V was shortened by 1 base and J by 1 base, with 17 bases between the two germline ends. The CDR3 coding sequence is TGTGCCTGGAGTGGTCTCTCGGGAGATGGTTCCTACAATGAGCAGTTCTTC. Translating gives CAWSGLSGDGSYNEQFF.

Points on this clone: Other DNA sequences in this specimen translate into the identical CDR3. The V call is TRBV29-1, the J call TRBJ2-5; D might be TRBD1 (6 bases). V gave up 6 bases and J gave up 0 bases, with 8 bases separating them. The CDR3 has 12 residues. Germline V gene data show CDR1 as SQVTM and CDR2 as ANQGSEA. The CDR3 sequence is CSVQGYQETQYF. The CDR3 DNA follows: TGCAGCGTACAGGGCTACCAAGAGACCCAGTACTTC.

V gene TRBV7-2 combines with J gene TRBJ2-1; 13 bases line up with TRBD2. The junction had 7 bases not matched to a gene; V was cut back by 1 base and J by 10 bases. This CDR3 is 16 amino acids long. Germline loops: CDR1 SGHTA, CDR2 FQGNSA. CDR3 coding DNA: TGTGCCAGCAGCTTAGATCGACTAGCGGGAGGTGAGGAGCAGTTCTTC. It translates to CASSLDRLAGGEEQFF.

The V and J genes are TRBV7-3 and TRBJ2-3; 11 bases fit TRBD1. Germline V gene sequence: CDR1 SGHTA, CDR2 FQGTGA. The trim removed 5 bases at V and 5 bases at J, leaving 6 bases unmatched. This CDR3 is built from 15 residues. CDR3 loop: CASSRGQGVGDTQYF. CDR3 nucleotides: TGTGCCAGCAGCCGGGGACAGGGGGTTGGAGATACGCAGTATTTT.

The rearrangement links TRBV6-5 to TRBJ2-3; 13 bases match TRBD2. The CDR3 loop spans 15 amino acids. V shed 6 bases and J 10 bases; nucleotides not matched to a gene: 10. The germline CDR1 and CDR2 sequences are MNHEY and SVGAGI. CDR3 sequence reads: CASRGLAGLQRAQYF. The CDR3 DNA reads TGTGCCAGCAGGGGACTAGCGGGGCTACAACGGGCGCAGTATTTT.

This clone has more than one count but fewer than ten. The chain couples TRBV9 to TRBJ2-3; tentatively, D is TRBD2 (5 bases). Trimming shortened V by 4 bases and J by 3 bases, and 15 bases separated the two germline ends. CDR1 and CDR2 (germline): SGDLS, YYNGEE. The CDR3 length is 15 residues. CDR3 loop: CASSYSGSRTDTQYF. CDR3 DNA sequence: TGTGCCAGCAGCTACAGCGGTTCTCGAACAGATACGCAGTATTTT. Combining the CDR3 with reference TRBV9 and TRBJ2-3 gives the whole variable domain DSGVTQTPKHLITATGQRVTLRCSPRSGDLSVYWYQQSLDQGLQFLIQYYNGEERAKGNILERFSAQQFPDLHSELNLSSLELGDSALYFCASSYSGSRTDTQYFGPGTRLTVL.